The clone carrying this T cell receptor (beta chain) was seen only a few times. The antigen is undetermined. This entry comes from a study of naive and memory T cell subsets. Regarding the study as a whole: Findings for naive and memory subsets could not be checked against ground truth. Clonotypes are single alpha or beta chains, not paired receptors. Over 85% of naive TCR sequences appeared only once, unlike memory subsets.

This CDR3 is built from 16 residues. J gave up 0 bases and V 3 bases, and 2 bases lay outside the gene matches. CDR1 is LNHDA, CDR2 SQIVND, per germline (reference sequence). An equimolar mix of two oligonucleotides served as the beta constant-region primer for TRBC1 and TRBC2. Ligated cDNA was amplified by four rounds of PCR with nested alpha and beta constant-region primers and SP2. A 12-nucleotide UMI and the SP2 primer were added to the cDNA 3' end by oligonucleotide ligation. TCRdb reprocessed the UMI-ligation and nested PCR reads with MiXCR, giving one entry per CDR3 protein. The sample contains 95,000 to 150,000 distinct CDR3 sequences, 35% to 40% of which appear only once.

V and J are TRBV19 and TRBJ2-6; 7 nucleotides line up with TRBD1. Sequencing was carried out using central memory CD4+ T cells from blood. The source of this sequence is a human donor in good health. CDR3 DNA sequence: TGTGCCAGTAGTATTAACAGGGGCTCTGGGGCCAACGTCCTGACTTTC. This codes for CASSINRGSGANVLTF.